The T cell receptor beta chain described here comes from a study of blood T cell repertoires in COVID-19. About the study: COVID-19 samples from acute and convalescent phases originated in the United States, Italy and Spain.

Per the authors' pipeline: Amplified reference gene primers provided the basis for estimating nucleated cell counts. Produced via immunoSEQ multiplex PCR; TCRdb's table is partial and in-frame only. V, J and clone size reflect that table, while D and trimming were determined from the DNA. In the table there are just under 55,000 clones, about nine tenths of which are singletons. On this clone: One end of the junction varies from germline; a read error may be responsible.

Germline loops: CDR1 MNHNS, CDR2 SASEGT. There are 15 residues in the CDR3. Sequencing input: peripheral blood. V and J are TRBV6-1 and TRBJ1-1; 10 bases line up with TRBD1. This TCR came from a woman in her thirties or forties with active COVID-19. In DNA form, the CDR3 reads TGTGCCCGCAGTGACGCGACAGGGGGCGGGCCGGGGGCTTTCTTT. Its protein product is CARSDATGGGPGAFF.